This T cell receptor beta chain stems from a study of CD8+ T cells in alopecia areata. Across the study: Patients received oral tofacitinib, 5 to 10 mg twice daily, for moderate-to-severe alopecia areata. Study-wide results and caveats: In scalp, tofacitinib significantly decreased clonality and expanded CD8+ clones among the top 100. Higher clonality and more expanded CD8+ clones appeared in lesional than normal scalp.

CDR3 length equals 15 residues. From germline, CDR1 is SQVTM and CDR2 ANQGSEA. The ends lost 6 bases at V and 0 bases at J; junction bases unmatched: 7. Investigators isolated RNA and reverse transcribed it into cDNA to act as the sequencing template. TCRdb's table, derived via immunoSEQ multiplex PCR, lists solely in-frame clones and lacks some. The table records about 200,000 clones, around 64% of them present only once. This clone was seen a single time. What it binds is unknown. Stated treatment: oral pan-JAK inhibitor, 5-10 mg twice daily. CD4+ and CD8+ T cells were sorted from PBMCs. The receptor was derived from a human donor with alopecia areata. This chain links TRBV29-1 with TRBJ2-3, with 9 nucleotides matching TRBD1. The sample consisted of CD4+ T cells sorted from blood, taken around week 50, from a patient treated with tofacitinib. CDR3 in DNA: TGCAGCGTCGCCGGACAGGGGACTAGCACAGATACGCAGTATTTT. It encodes CSVAGQGTSTDTQYF.